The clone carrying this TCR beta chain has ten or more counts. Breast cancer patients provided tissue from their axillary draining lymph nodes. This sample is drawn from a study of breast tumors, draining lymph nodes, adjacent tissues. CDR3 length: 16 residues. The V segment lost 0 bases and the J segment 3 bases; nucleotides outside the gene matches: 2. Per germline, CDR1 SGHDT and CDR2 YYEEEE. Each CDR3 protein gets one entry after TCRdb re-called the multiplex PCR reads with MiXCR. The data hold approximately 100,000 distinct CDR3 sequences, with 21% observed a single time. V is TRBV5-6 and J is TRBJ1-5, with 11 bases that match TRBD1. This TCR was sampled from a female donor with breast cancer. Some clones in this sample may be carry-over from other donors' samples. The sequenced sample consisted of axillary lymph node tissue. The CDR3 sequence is CASSLGTGGLNQPQHF. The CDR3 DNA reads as TGTGCCAGCAGCTTGGGGACAGGGGGCCTCAATCAGCCCCAGCATTTT.